Listed here are 28 T cell receptor beta chains from one sample, sequenced in a study of T cell responses to AZD1222 COVID-19 vaccine. The method was immunoSEQ multiplex PCR; TCRdb's version includes in-frame clones alone and lacks a portion of them. The sample holds approximately 300,000 clones, approximately 94% seen once. This material consisted of peripheral blood, taken 28 days after the second AZD1222 dose. The receptors shown here come from an adult who received the AZD1222 COVID-19 vaccine.

This chain links TRBV6-5 with TRBJ2-7; 8 nucleotides match TRBD2. V lost 4 bases and J lost 3; bases outside the gene matches: 8. Germline V lookup: CDR1 MNHEY, CDR2 SVGAGI. CDR3 length: 15 residues. This chain's CDR3 is CASSLDGRGNYEQYF. The CDR3 nucleotides are TGTGCCAGCAGTTTAGACGGGAGGGGGAACTACGAGCAGTACTTC.

The chain couples TRBV10-3 to TRBJ2-7; D gene uncertain. Trimming removed 0 bases at V and 0 bases at J, with 9 bases between. The CDR3 consists of 15 residues. The germline V gene encodes CDR1 ENHRY and CDR2 SYGVKD. The CDR3 coding sequence is TGTGCCATCAGTGAGTCGGCGGACGGCTCCTACGAGCAGTACTTC. Translation: CAISESADGSYEQYF.

This rearrangement joins TRBV2 to TRBJ2-1; 7 bases are shared with TRBD2. Germline loops: CDR1 SNHLY, CDR2 FYNNEI. The CDR3 has 14 amino acids. V was pared by 8 bases and J by 5 bases, with 9 bases of the junction left unmatched. The CDR3: CASDRDYRNNEQFF. The CDR3 DNA sequence: TGTGCCAGCGACCGGGACTACCGGAACAATGAGCAGTTCTTC. Drawing the rest from reference TRBV2 and TRBJ2-1, the complete variable domain is EPEVTQTPSHQVTQMGQEVILRCVPISNHLYFYWYRQILGQKVEFLVSFYNNEISEKSEIFDDQFSVERPDGSNFTLKIRSTKLEDSAMYFCASDRDYRNNEQFFGPGTRLTVL.

The chain couples TRBV27 to TRBJ2-5; D remains ambiguous. V shed 5 bases and J shed 9 bases, with 16 bases lying between them. CDR1 and CDR2 from the germline V gene are MNHEY and SMNVEV (reference sequence). The CDR3 consists of 13 residues. The CDR3 DNA reads as TGTGCCAGCAGTATCGGCGGACCAATGGCCCAGTACTTC. Amino acid sequence: CASSIGGPMAQYF.

The V call is TRBV19, the J call TRBJ1-4; D is uncertain. V was cut by 10 bases and J by 10 bases, with 19 bases left in between. The CDR3 consists of 13 residues. Germline values: CDR1 LNHDA, CDR2 SQIVND (reference sequence). DNA for the CDR3: TGTGCCACTACGACTCCCGAGGATGGAAAACTGTTTTTT. Translated: CATTTPEDGKLFF.

The chain links TRBV10-2 to TRBJ1-1, with 7 nucleotides matching TRBD1. Germline trimming cut 10 bases from V and 4 bases from J; bases unmatched to any gene: 6. The CDR3 is 12 amino acids. Germline CDR1 WSHSY, CDR2 SAAADI. CDR3 bases: TGCGCCACTAGAGACAGGGCCACTGAAGCTTTCTTT. Amino acid sequence: CATRDRATEAFF.

This CDR3 reads CASSSQGDTEAFF. Here the CDR3 DNA reads TGTGCCAGCAGTTCCCAGGGAGACACTGAAGCTTTCTTT. V usage is TRBV7-3 and J usage is TRBJ1-1, with a tentative D call TRBD1 (5 bases). With 6 bases removed from V and 3 bases from J, the gap between germline ends came to 11 bases. The CDR3 sequence is 13 residues long. Per the germline V gene, CDR1 is SGHTA and CDR2 is FQGTGA.

The genes are TRBV7-2 and TRBJ1-1, with D maybe TRBD1 (6 bases). Trimming removed 2 bases from V and 1 base from J, with 11 bases in between. CDR1 and CDR2 from the germline V gene are SGHTA and FQGNSA. This CDR3 has 15 amino acids. The DNA for the CDR3 is TGTGCCAGCAGCTTAACAGGGTTTCCGAACACTGAAGCTTTCTTT. As protein: CASSLTGFPNTEAFF.

This CDR3 reads CASSLSRGLAGDSYEQYF. CDR3 in DNA: TGTGCCAGCAGTTTATCGAGAGGACTAGCGGGGGACTCCTACGAGCAGTACTTC. The V call is TRBV27, the J call TRBJ2-7, with TRBD2 matching 13 bases. With V trimmed by 0 bases and J by 0 bases, 5 bases remained unmatched. This CDR3 has 18 amino acids. CDR1 is MNHEY and CDR2 is SMNVEV in the germline V gene (reference sequence).

The chain has TRBV9 and TRBJ2-7; the D is unclear. The CDR3 loop spans 15 amino acids. V lost 3 bases to trimming and J lost 5 bases, with 18 bases between them. CDR1 is SGDLS, CDR2 YYNGEE, per germline. The CDR3 coding sequence is TGTGCCAGCAGCGCCCAAGGGTTGAAACGTCACGAGCAGTACTTC. Protein sequence: CASSAQGLKRHEQYF.

V usage is TRBV27 and J usage is TRBJ2-7, with 10 bases lining up with TRBD1. Germline V gene data show CDR1 as MNHEY and CDR2 as SMNVEV (reference sequence). Trimming removed 5 bases from V and 3 bases from J; junction bases left unmatched: 7. The CDR3 spans 15 residues. The CDR3 region is CASSARTGGYYEQYF. CDR3 in DNA: TGTGCCAGCAGTGCCCGGACAGGGGGTTACTACGAGCAGTACTTC.

The rearrangement links TRBV9 to TRBJ1-3; D gene unclear. Trimming left V 4 bases short and J 0 bases short, with 5 bases between. Germline V gene lookup returns CDR1 SGDLS and CDR2 YYNGEE. This CDR3 is built from 13 residues. The CDR3 sequence: CASSSSSGNTIYF. The CDR3, as DNA: TGTGCCAGCAGCTCCAGCTCTGGAAACACCATATATTTT.

J is TRBJ2-4 and V is TRBV28; D may be TRBD2 (8 bases). V dropped 8 bases and J dropped 3 bases, with 14 bases sitting between them. The CDR3 sequence is 14 residues long. Germline-derived CDR1 and CDR2 are MDHEN and SYDVKM. The CDR3 DNA is TGTGCCAGCTCGGGAGGGGGCAGCAAAAACATTCAGTACTTC. This codes for CASSGGGSKNIQYF.

This clone was picked up a small number of times. V and J are TRBV19 and TRBJ2-7; 7 bases align to TRBD1. Germline CDR1 is LNHDA and CDR2 is SQIVND (reference sequence). The J segment lost 6 bases and the V segment lost 9 bases, leaving 11 bases of the junction unmatched. The CDR3 runs to 13 residues. CDR3 protein: CASSLGQAAEQYF. The CDR3 DNA is TGTGCCAGCTCACTAGGACAGGCCGCCGAGCAGTACTTC.

The chain is built from TRBV27 and TRBJ1-2; D remains ambiguous. This CDR3 spans 14 amino acids. V was cut by 6 bases and J by 4 bases, with 15 bases left in between. Germline V gives CDR1 MNHEY, CDR2 SMNVEV (reference sequence). The CDR3, as DNA: TGTGCCAGCAGGATACCCGGGAGATTCTATGGCTACACCTTC. This gives the protein CASRIPGRFYGYTF.

The V gene is TRBV7-2, the J gene TRBJ2-7; unclear D gene. In germline, CDR1 is SGHTA, CDR2 FQGNSA. Trimming pared 5 bases from V and 2 bases from J, leaving 10 bases between. The CDR3 sequence is 13 residues long. CDR3 in amino acids: CASSLPPAYEQYF. CDR3 sequence (DNA): TGTGCCAGCAGCCTTCCACCCGCCTACGAGCAGTACTTC.

Note on this clone: At one boundary the junction diverges from the germline segment, which might be a read error. The V gene is TRBV18, the J gene TRBJ2-7; 9 bases match TRBD1. Germline-derived CDR1 and CDR2 are KGHSH and LQKENI. The CDR3 totals 12 residues. CDR3 in amino acids: CASSPRQGEGFF. DNA for the CDR3: TGTGCCAGCTCACCCCGACAGGGGGAAGGTTTCTTC.

This chain uses TRBV7-8 with TRBJ2-5; the match to TRBD2 covers 9 bases. Per the germline V gene, CDR1 is SGHVS and CDR2 is FQNEAQ. The CDR3 extends over 17 amino acids. V gave up 6 bases and J gave up 5 bases; unmatched junction bases: 16. CDR3 amino acids: CASSLHRHSGSRETQYF. The CDR3 coding sequence is TGTGCCAGCAGTTTGCACCGGCATAGCGGGAGTAGGGAGACCCAGTACTTC.

Only one count was recorded for this clone. This sequence joins TRBV21-1 and TRBJ2-3; the table gives TRBD1 as D, unverified against the DNA. TRBV21-1 is a documented pseudogene. The CDR3 extends over 15 amino acids. The CDR3 coding sequence is TGTGCCAGCAGCAAATGGCCCCTTCGCACAGATACGCAGTATTTT. As protein: CASSKWPLRTDTQYF.

This clone was detected only a few times. This chain connects TRBV27 to TRBJ1-5, with TRBD1 matching over 7 bases. Germline CDR1 MNHEY, CDR2 SMNVEV (reference sequence). There are 15 residues in the CDR3. J was trimmed by 1 base and V by 6 bases; bases with no gene match: 6. The CDR3 DNA reads as TGTGCCAGCAGCCCCGGACAGGTGAGCAATCAGCCCCAGCATTTT. Protein sequence: CASSPGQVSNQPQHF.

In its sample, this clone was seen once. The gene calls are TRBV7-2 and TRBJ2-7; no definite D call. Germline assignment: CDR1 SGHTA and CDR2 FQGNSA. CDR3 length: 13 amino acids. V lost 1 base and J 5 bases, leaving 9 bases between the germline ends. The CDR3 region has the DNA TGTGCCAGCAGCTTAGGTTTCGTAAACGAGCAGTACTTC. Protein sequence: CASSLGFVNEQYF.

The chain couples TRBV29-1 to TRBJ2-7; 9 positions match TRBD2. Looked up from germline, CDR1 is SQVTM and CDR2 is ANQGSEA. J gave up 4 bases and V 6 bases, and 16 bases lay outside the gene matches. The CDR3 has 16 amino acids. The CDR3 DNA reads TGCAGCGTCGCAGGACGGGCGGGAGGGCCTGGGTACGAGCAGTACTTC. Its translation is CSVAGRAGGPGYEQYF.

The table lists this clone with a count of one. DNA of the CDR3: TGTGCCAGCAGCCCCCCGCTCCGTTCGGACTATGGCTACACCTTC. Translated: CASSPPLRSDYGYTF. V and J are TRBV5-4 and TRBJ1-2, with D hard to call. CDR1 and CDR2 (germline): SGHNT, YYREEE (reference sequence). The CDR3 sequence is 15 residues long. V lost 4 bases to trimming and J lost 3 bases, with 16 bases between them.

This sequence joins TRBV25-1 and TRBJ1-4; maybe TRBD1 (6 bases). V lost 10 bases and J lost 4, with 13 bases in between. The CDR3 loop spans 13 amino acids. CDR1 and CDR2 from the germline V gene are MGHDK and SYGVNS. CDR3 residues: CATTDSNNEKLFF. The CDR3 nucleotides read TGTGCCACTACGGACAGCAATAATGAAAAACTGTTTTTT. Combining the CDR3 with reference TRBV25-1 and TRBJ1-4 gives the whole variable domain EADIYQTPRYLVIGTGKKITLECSQTMGHDKMYWYQQDPGMELHLIHYSYGVNSTEKGDLSSESTVSRIRTEHFPLTLESARPSHTSQYLCATTDSNNEKLFFGSGTQLSVL.

V gene TRBV2 combines with J gene TRBJ2-2, with 8 nucleotides matching TRBD1. V was pared by 6 bases and J by 1 base, with 4 bases of the junction left unmatched. The CDR3 has 15 amino acids. Germline-derived CDR1 and CDR2 are SNHLY and FYNNEI. CDR3 sequence reads: CASRTDRGNTGELFF. The CDR3 bases are TGTGCCAGCAGGACCGACAGGGGGAACACCGGGGAGCTGTTTTTT. The full variable domain, rest sourced from reference TRBV2 and TRBJ2-2, is EPEVTQTPSHQVTQMGQEVILRCVPISNHLYFYWYRQILGQKVEFLVSFYNNEISEKSEIFDDQFSVERPDGSNFTLKIRSTKLEDSAMYFCASRTDRGNTGELFFGEGSRLTVL.

The chain has TRBV24-1 and TRBJ2-1; 11 bases map to TRBD1. V shed 0 bases and J 8 bases; nucleotides not matched to a gene: 2. The CDR3 is 15 residues long. Germline values: CDR1 KGHDR, CDR2 SFDVKD. The DNA of the CDR3 is TGTGCCACCAGTGATTTGGGGACAGGGGGATATGAGCAGTTCTTC. Its protein product is CATSDLGTGGYEQFF.

This clone was detected once. This chain joins TRBV10-3 and TRBJ2-2; no reliable D call. The CDR3 is 14 amino acids. V was shortened by 5 bases and J by 4 bases, with 11 bases between the two germline ends. CDR1 and CDR2 from the germline V gene are ENHRY and SYGVKD. CDR3 nucleotides: TGTGCCATCAGTAACCCGCGCGGCACCGGGGAGCTGTTTTTT. It encodes CAISNPRGTGELFF.

The chain uses TRBV7-2 and TRBJ2-7; TRBD2 agrees at 11 bases. V was pared by 1 base and J by 3 bases, with 2 bases of the junction left unmatched. CDR1 is SGHTA and CDR2 is FQGNSA in the germline V gene. The CDR3 runs to 15 residues. This CDR3 reads CASSLDLAGGYEQYF. The DNA of the CDR3 is TGTGCCAGCAGCTTAGATCTAGCGGGGGGCTACGAGCAGTACTTC. The full variable domain, rest sourced from reference TRBV7-2 and TRBJ2-7, is GAGVSQSPSNKVTEKGKDVELRCDPISGHTALYWYRQSLGQGLEFLIYFQGNSAPDKSGLPSDRFSAERTGGSVSTLTIQRTQQEDSAVYLCASSLDLAGGYEQYFGPGTRLTVT.